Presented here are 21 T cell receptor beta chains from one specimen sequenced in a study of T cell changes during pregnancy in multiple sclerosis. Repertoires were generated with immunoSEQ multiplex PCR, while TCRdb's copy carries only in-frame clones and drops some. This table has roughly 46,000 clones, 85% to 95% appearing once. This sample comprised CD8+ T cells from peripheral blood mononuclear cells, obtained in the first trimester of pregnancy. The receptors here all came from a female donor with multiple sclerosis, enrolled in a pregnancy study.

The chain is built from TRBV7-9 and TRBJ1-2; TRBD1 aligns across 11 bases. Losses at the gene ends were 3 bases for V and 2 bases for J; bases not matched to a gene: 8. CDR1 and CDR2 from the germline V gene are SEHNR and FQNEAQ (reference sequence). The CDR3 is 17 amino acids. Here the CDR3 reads CASSFPGTGGLNYGYTF. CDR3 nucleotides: TGTGCCAGCAGCTTTCCCGGGACAGGGGGATTGAACTATGGCTACACCTTC.

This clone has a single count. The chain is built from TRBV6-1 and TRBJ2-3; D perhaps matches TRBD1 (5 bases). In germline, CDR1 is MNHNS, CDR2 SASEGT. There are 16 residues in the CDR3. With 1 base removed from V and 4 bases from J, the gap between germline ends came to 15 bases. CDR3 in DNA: TGTGCCAGCAGTGAAGGTAAAGGGGCAAATTCAGATACGCAGTATTTT. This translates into CASSEGKGANSDTQYF.

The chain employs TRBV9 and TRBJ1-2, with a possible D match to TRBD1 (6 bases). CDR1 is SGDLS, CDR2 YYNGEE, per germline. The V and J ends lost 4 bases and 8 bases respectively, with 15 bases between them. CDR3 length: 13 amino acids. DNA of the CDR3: TGTGCCAGCAGCTTATCTACAGGGAGAGGCTACACCTTC. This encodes CASSLSTGRGYTF.

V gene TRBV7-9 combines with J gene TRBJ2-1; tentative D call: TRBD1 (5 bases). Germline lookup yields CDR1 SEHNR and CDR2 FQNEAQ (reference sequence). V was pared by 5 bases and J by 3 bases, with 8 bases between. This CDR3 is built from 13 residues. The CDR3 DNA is TGTGCCAGCAGCCACGACAGCTACAATGAGCAGTTCTTC. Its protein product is CASSHDSYNEQFF.

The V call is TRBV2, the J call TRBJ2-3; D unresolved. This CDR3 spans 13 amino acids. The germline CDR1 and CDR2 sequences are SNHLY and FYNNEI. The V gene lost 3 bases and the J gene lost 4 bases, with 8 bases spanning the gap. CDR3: CASSEPGSDTQYF. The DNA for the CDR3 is TGTGCCAGCAGTGAGCCCGGGTCAGATACGCAGTATTTT.

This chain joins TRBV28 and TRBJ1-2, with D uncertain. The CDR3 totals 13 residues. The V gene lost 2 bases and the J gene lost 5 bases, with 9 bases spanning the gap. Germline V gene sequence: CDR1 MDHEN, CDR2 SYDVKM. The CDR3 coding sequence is TGTGCCAGCAGTTTAGGGCTGATTTATGGCTACACCTTC. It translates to CASSLGLIYGYTF.

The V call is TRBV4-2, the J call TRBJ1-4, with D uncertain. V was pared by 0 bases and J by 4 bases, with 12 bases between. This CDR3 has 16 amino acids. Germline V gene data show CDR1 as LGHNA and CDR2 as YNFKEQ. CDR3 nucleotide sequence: TGTGCCAGCAGCCAAGATGGAGGAACCGGTAATGAAAAACTGTTTTTT. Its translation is CASSQDGGTGNEKLFF.

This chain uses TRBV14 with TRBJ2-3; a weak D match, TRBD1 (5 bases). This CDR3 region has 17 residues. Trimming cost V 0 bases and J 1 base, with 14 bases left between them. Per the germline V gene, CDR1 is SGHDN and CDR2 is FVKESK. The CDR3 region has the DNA TGTGCCAGCAGCCAAGAAAGTGGGGCGGTACGCACAGATACGCAGTATTTT. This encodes CASSQESGAVRTDTQYF.

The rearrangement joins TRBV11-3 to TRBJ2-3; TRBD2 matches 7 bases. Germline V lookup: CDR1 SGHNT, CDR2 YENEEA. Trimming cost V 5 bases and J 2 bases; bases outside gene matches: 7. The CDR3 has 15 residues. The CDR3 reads CASSPGGGPTDTQYF. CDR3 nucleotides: TGTGCCAGCAGCCCGGGGGGAGGCCCCACAGATACGCAGTATTTT.

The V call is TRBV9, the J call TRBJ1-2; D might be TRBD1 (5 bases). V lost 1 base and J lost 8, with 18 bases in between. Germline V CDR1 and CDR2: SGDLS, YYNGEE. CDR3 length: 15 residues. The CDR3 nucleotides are TGTGCCAGCAGCGTACTTTTGGCAGGGTCGGACGGCTACACCTTC. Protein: CASSVLLAGSDGYTF.

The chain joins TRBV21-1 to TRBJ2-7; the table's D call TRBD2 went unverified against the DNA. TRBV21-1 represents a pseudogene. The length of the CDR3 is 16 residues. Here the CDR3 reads CASPLRGGRPSYEQYF. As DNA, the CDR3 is TGTGCCAGCCCTCTTAGGGGGGGACGGCCTTCCTACGAGCAGTACTTC.

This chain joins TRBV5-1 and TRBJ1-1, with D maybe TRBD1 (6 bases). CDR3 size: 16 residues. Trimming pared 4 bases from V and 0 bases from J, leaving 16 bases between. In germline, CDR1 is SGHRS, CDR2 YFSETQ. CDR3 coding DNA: TGCGCCAGCAGCCTCAAGCTACAGGGCTTGAACACTGAAGCTTTCTTT. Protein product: CASSLKLQGLNTEAFF.

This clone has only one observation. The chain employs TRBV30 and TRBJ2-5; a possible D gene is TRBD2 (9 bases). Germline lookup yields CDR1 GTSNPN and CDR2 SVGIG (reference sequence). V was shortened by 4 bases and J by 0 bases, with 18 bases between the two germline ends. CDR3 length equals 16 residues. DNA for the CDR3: TGTGCCTGGACGGACAGGGAGCGGGAGGACCAAGAGACCCAGTACTTC. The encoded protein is CAWTDREREDQETQYF.

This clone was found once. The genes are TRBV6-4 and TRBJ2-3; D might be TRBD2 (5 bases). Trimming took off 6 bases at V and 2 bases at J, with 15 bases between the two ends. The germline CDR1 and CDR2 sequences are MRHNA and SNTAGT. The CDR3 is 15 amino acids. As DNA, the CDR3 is TGTGCCAGCAGGGAGGAAGGGCTGAACACAGATACGCAGTATTTT. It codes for CASREEGLNTDTQYF.

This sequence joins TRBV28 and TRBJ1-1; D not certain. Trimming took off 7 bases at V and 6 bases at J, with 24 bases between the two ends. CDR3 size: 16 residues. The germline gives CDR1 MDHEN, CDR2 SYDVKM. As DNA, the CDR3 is TGTGCCAGCATACCCTCTACGGACGGACGGGAAGCTGAAGCTTTCTTT. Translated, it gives CASIPSTDGREAEAFF.

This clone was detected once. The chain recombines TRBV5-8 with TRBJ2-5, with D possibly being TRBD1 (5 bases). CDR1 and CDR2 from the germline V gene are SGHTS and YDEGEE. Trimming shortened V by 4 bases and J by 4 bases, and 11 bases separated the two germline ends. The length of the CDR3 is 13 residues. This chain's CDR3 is CASSQGAVETQYF. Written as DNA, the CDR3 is TGTGCCAGCAGCCAAGGGGCAGTAGAGACCCAGTACTTC.

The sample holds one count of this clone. The CDR3 sequence: CASSPLGQRDYGYTF. In nucleotides, the CDR3 is TGCGCCAGCAGCCCCCTGGGACAGCGCGACTATGGCTACACCTTC. The chain joins TRBV5-1 to TRBJ1-2; 7 bases match TRBD1. Unmatched junction bases numbered 9, after V lost 4 bases and J lost 3 bases. CDR1 is SGHRS and CDR2 is YFSETQ in the germline V gene. The CDR3 is made up of 15 amino acids.

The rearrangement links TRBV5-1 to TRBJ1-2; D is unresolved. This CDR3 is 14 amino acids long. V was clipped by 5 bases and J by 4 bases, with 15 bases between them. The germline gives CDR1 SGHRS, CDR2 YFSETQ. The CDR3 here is CASSSEDGGYGYTF. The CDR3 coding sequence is TGCGCCAGCAGTTCAGAGGACGGAGGCTATGGCTACACCTTC.

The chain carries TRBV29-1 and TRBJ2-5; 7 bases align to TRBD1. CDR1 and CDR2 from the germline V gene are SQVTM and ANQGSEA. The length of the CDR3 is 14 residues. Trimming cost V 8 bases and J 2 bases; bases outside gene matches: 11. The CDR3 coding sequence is TGCAGCTTTTTTATGTTGGGACAGCAAGAGACCCAGTACTTC. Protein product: CSFFMLGQQETQYF.

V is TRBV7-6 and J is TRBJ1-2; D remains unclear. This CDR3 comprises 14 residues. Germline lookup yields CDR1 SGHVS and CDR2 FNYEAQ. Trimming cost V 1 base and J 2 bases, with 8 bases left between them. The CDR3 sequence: CASSLDSVNYGYTF. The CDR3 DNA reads TGTGCCAGCAGCTTAGATAGTGTCAACTATGGCTACACCTTC.

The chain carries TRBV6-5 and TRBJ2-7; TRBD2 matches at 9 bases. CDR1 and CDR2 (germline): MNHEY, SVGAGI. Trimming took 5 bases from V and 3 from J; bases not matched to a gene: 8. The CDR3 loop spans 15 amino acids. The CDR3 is CASSPSGSGSYEQYF. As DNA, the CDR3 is TGTGCCAGCAGTCCGTCGGGTAGCGGGAGCTACGAGCAGTACTTC.